The T cell receptor beta chain described here comes from a study of cytomegalovirus exposure and HLA in healthy donors. Study-level information: Early released data comprised around 80 million unique TCRs from HLA-typed donors. Study findings and constraints: Within an earlier analysis, most TCR beta V segments proved productive either about 87% or about 30% of the time.

The PCR contained 60 Vbeta and 13 Jbeta primers. Some clones are missing from TCRdb's copy, which holds only in-frame ones; the method was immunoSEQ multiplex PCR. The table lists approximately 200,000 clones, with almost 0.75% in the top ten. Worth noting for this clone: Its antigen is undetermined.

The receptor's source is a boy aged 5-17 years in good health and CMV-seronegative. The sample was PBMCs.

CDR3 loop: CASSDLSGSSYEQYF. CDR3 coding DNA: TGTGCCAGCAGTGACCTAAGCGGAAGCTCCTACGAGCAGTACTTC. V is TRBV2 and J is TRBJ2-7; perhaps TRBD2 as D (5 bases). The CDR3 spans 15 residues. The V and J ends lost 3 bases and 0 bases respectively, with 12 bases between them. CDR1 and CDR2 from the germline V gene are SNHLY and FYNNEI.